This T cell receptor beta chain was profiled in a study of human T cells and chemical hapten exposure. Notes on the study in general: DPC sensitization left the count of TCRs above 1 in 1000 unchanged.

This clonotype was seen a handful of times. What it recognizes is unknown. Specified time point: patch test 3, about 24 weeks after DPC sensitization. Treatment meaning: therapeutic diphenylcyclopropenone sensitization with weekly scalp DPC. Single cDNA molecules in the library carried unique molecular identifiers attached during preparation. TCRdb redid the calling of the RACE reads with MiXCR, one entry per CDR3 protein. The sample carries roughly 100,000 distinct CDR3 sequences, less than 40% recorded once. The origin of this receptor is a man in his forties with alopecia areata. Some clones in this sample may be carry-over from other donors' samples. The sequences come from whole blood, collected in connection with sensitization to the hapten diphenylcyclopropenone (DPC).

The CDR3 region has the DNA TGTGCCAGCAGTTCTTCAGGGGGCTGGAATCAGCCCCAGCATTTT. Translating it yields CASSSSGGWNQPQHF. The chain couples TRBV27 to TRBJ1-5; TRBD1 matches at 8 bases. Germline lookup yields CDR1 MNHEY and CDR2 SMNVEV (reference sequence). The J segment lost 4 bases and the V segment lost 4 bases, leaving 6 bases of the junction unmatched. The CDR3 totals 15 residues.